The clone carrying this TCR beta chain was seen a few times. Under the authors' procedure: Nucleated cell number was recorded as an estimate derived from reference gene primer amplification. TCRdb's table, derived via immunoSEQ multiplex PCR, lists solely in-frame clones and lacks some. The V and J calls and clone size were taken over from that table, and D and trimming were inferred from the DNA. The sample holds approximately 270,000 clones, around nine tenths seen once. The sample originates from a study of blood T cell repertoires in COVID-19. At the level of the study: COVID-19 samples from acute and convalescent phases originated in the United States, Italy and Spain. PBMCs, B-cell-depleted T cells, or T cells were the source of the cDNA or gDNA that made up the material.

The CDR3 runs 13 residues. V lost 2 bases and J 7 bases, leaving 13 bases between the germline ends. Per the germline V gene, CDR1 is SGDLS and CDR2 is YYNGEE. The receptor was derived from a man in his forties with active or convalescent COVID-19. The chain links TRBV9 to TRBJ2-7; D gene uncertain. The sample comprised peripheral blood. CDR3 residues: CASSVGYLGEQYF. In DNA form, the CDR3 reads TGTGCCAGCAGCGTCGGCTACCTCGGGGAGCAGTACTTC.